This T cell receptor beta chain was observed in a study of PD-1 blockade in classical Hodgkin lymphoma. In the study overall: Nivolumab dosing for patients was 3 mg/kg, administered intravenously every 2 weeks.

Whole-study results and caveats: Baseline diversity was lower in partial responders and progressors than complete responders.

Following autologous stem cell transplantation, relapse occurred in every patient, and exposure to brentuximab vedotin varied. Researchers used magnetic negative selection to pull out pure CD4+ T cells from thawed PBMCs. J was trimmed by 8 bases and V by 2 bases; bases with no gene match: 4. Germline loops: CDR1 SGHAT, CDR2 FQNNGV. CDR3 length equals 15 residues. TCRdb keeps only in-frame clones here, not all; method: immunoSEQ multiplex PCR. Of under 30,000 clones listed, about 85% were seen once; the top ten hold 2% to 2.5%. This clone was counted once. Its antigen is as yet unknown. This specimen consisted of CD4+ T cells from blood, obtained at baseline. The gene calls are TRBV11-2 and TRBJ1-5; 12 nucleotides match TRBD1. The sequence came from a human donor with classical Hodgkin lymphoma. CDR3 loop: CASSLMGQGAEPQHF. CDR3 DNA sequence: TGTGCCAGCAGCTTAATGGGACAGGGGGCGGAGCCCCAGCATTTT.